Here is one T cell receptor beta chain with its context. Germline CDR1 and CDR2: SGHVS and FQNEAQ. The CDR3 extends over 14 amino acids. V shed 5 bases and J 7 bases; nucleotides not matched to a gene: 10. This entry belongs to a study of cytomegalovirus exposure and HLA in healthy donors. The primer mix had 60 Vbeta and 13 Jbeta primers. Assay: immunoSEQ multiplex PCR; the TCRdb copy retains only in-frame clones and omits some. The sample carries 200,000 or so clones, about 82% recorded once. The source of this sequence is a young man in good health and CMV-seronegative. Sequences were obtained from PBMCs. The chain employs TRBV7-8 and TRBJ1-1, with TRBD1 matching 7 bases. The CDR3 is CASSRGTASGEAFF. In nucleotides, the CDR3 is TGTGCCAGCAGCCGCGGGACAGCCAGCGGTGAAGCTTTCTTT. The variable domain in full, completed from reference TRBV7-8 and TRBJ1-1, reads GAGVSQSPRYKVAKRGQDVALRCDPISGHVSLFWYQQALGQGPEFLTYFQNEAQLDKSGLPSDRFFAERPEGSVSTLKIQRTQQEDSAVYLCASSRGTASGEAFFGQGTRLTVV.